This T cell receptor (beta chain) was profiled in a study of T cell repertoires in cytomegalovirus infection. Study-wide background: As its CMV epitopes, the study selected recently identified HLA-C-restricted and well-studied HLA-B-restricted targets. Both a matching HLA type and CMV infection were indicated by public TCR beta signatures.

TCRdb reprocessed the reads with MiXCR, giving one entry per CDR3 protein. The sample consists of about a million distinct CDR3 sequences, 30% to 40% of them appearing once. Trimming stripped 4 bases from V and 5 bases from J, with 14 bases between. Germline lookup yields CDR1 SEHNR and CDR2 FQNEAQ (reference sequence). CDR3 length: 14 amino acids. Notes on this clonotype: As yet, its antigen is unknown.

Findings and limits, study-wide: The cumulative frequency of public TCR beta families identified carriers of CMV plus the relevant HLA.

Sample: cultured CD8+ T cells from PBMCs, taken from culture after CMV antigen stimulation. The chain joins TRBV7-9 to TRBJ2-5; TRBD1 might be the D (6 bases). This clonotype was obtained from a human donor in good health (CMV status not recorded). Some clones in this sample may be carry-over from other donors' samples. The DNA for the CDR3 is TGTGCCAGCAGCTCCACAGGGATGGGGGAGACCCAGTACTTC. Its translation is CASSSTGMGETQYF.